The present entry profiles one TCR beta chain with its context. Many counts were recorded for this clonotype. Its cognate antigen has yet to be identified. No base qualities exist here, and no much larger clone lies one base off it. Amplification of TCR beta CDR3 regions was carried out from RNA transcripts. A first-round RT-PCR of the TCR CDR3 used the HTBI primer set with the Qiagen OneStep RT-PCR kit. Libraries were constructed in a second round of multiplex PCR, after which size selection and purification were carried out. Paired-end sequencing of the libraries was performed with 100 bp reads on an Illumina HiSeq2000. The authors' analysis ran thus. SOAPnuke was used to process the raw data, throwing out any read that contained adapters or uncalled bases, had a mean Phred below 15, or lacked an exact constant-primer or identifier match. High-quality paired reads were merged using COPE v1.2.5, and each unique nucleotide sequence was defined as a clonotype. MiTCR v1.1 was used to align clonotypes to the IMGT TRBV, TRBD and TRBJ reference segments. The analysis included only V-J combinations with a frequency above 0.0001, which together covered 98% to 99.2% of the repertoires. A TCS score was defined as the ratio of F50 (clonal expansion) to E x V (chaos), with BLOSUM62-based TCRdist applied between CDR3 peptides within each V-J. Welch's t-statistics and random forest reduced around 520 V-J features to 10 to 15, which were used in a naive Bayes classifier (R e1071). The raw public data were reprocessed by TCRdb itself: fastp quality trimming at Q25, MiXCR clonotype calling, in-frame beta chains only. Rows with a matching CDR3 protein are joined into one entry that keeps the most common DNA and genes. These V and J calls derive from TCRdb rather than the authors' analysis. The table for this sample lists fewer than 200,000 distinct CDR3 sequences; about 9% of them were counted only once. The top ten clones comprise around 20% of the sample.

CDR1 and CDR2 were assigned from the germline V gene as MNHNS and SASEGT. The V and J ends are trimmed by 5 bases and 2 bases, leaving 14 bases between them. There are 15 amino acids in the CDR3, from cysteine to phenylalanine inclusive. The entry retains the CDR3 DNA only, 45 bases that are in frame from base 1. The data stem from a study of T cells in Graves' hyperthyroidism and ophthalmopathy (dated by TCRdb to about 2019). About the full investigation: Peripheral blood was sampled at the time of initial diagnosis, prior to any treatment. TCR V-J signatures able to tell the groups apart were searched for in a discovery cohort of 100 patients, of whom over 40 had Graves' ophthalmopathy and under 65 had stable Graves' hyperthyroidism. Whether ophthalmopathy could be predicted prospectively was tested in an independent validation cohort made up of roughly 19 hyperthyroidism patients plus 17 patients who later progressed to ophthalmopathy. The approximately 97 discovery patients were randomly divided into training and test sets at a 7:3 ratio. Thyroid tissue and blood T-cell repertoires from roughly six Graves' hyperthyroidism patients were also compared in the study. After sampling, hyperthyroidism patients received methimazole starting at 30 mg daily, and ophthalmopathy patients received high-dose intravenous methylprednisolone. According to the paper, TCR Vbeta CDR3 sequencing was carried out on roughly 130 peripheral blood samples, which came from approximately 41 ophthalmopathy, 75 to 80 hyperthyroidism and some 17 progressor patients.

Hyperthyroidism patients were aged 18 to 65 years and newly diagnosed, with disease duration of less than 2 months. Exclusion was applied to patients with uncontrolled infections, other autoimmune diseases, pregnancy or lactation. Clinical symptoms, serum thyroxine and TRAb, thyroid ultrasound, and orbital computed tomography formed the basis for the diagnoses. Blood from progressor patients was collected at the time of first diagnosis with hyperthyroidism, before any ophthalmopathy symptoms had appeared. PBMCs were separated from approximately 10 ml of fresh peripheral blood using Ficoll-Paque density gradient centrifugation. Patients classed as progressors first received a Graves' hyperthyroidism diagnosis and then went on to develop ophthalmopathy during follow-up. Total RNA was extracted using Trizol reagent, and RNA quality was assessed on an Agilent 2100 Bioanalyzer. The paper's findings and limits, for the study overall: Ophthalmopathy was separated from stable hyperthyroidism by a 13 V-J signature model, with just over 85% sensitivity and about 81% specificity obtained in cross-validation and 80%/75% obtained in testing. Sample size was not statistically predetermined, and blinding of investigators to group allocation was not performed. Most expanded thyroid clonotypes (frequency above 0.001) were also detected in blood, suggesting blood repertoires may reflect thyroid immune responses. During validation, the model predicted progression to ophthalmopathy a median of about 6.3 months ahead of onset, with just under 71% sensitivity and 72.22% specificity.

The receptor was derived from a woman younger than 35 with Graves' hyperthyroidism that later progressed to Graves' ophthalmopathy. The sample consisted of blood. The V and J segments used are TRBV6-1 and TRBJ2-3; no D gene can be assigned with confidence. The nucleotide sequence reads as follows: TGTGCCAGCAGTTACGATCTGCCAACCACAGATACGCAGTATTTT. Its translation is CASSYDLPTTDTQYF.